One sample yielded the 24 T cell receptor beta chains listed below, sequenced in a study of T-cell memory formation after mild COVID-19. TCRdb re-derived calls from the 5' RACE reads in MiXCR, one entry per CDR3 protein. The sample has about 57,000 distinct CDR3 sequences, more than 10% seen once; the top ten hold around 25%. The sample consisted of PBMCs or a T cell subset sorted from them (not recorded which). Receptors were obtained from a man aged 18 to 35 who had mild COVID-19 (a few samples of this study predate the infection). Cell type and time point are not known.

This clonotype was counted a few times. The V call is TRBV7-8, the J call TRBJ2-1, with 7 bases lining up with TRBD1. The CDR3 extends over 13 amino acids. J was trimmed by 10 bases and V by 6 bases; bases with no gene match: 9. CDR1 is SGHVS and CDR2 is FQNEAQ in the germline V gene. The CDR3 here is CASSVLRGQEQFF. The DNA of the CDR3 is TGTGCCAGCAGTGTGCTCAGGGGACAGGAGCAGTTCTTC.

This clonotype was detected many times. CDR3 in DNA: TGTGCCAGCAGCTTATGGGCGGGGGTTCCGAACACCGGGGAGCTGTTTTTT. Protein sequence: CASSLWAGVPNTGELFF. The gene calls are TRBV7-2 and TRBJ2-2; 7 bases are a match to TRBD2. The V and J ends lost 2 bases and 0 bases, in that order; junction bases with no gene match: 6. The CDR3 spans 17 residues. Per the germline V gene, CDR1 is SGHTA and CDR2 is FQGNSA.

This clonotype was seen a handful of times. CDR3 amino acids: CASRRSGLRGYEQYV. In DNA form, the CDR3 reads TGTGCCAGCCGTCGATCGGGACTCCGGGGGTACGAGCAGTACGTC. This chain uses TRBV27 with TRBJ2-7; D is perhaps TRBD2 (6 bases). Deletions cut 8 bases from V and 4 bases from J, with 21 bases between. Germline V gene sequence: CDR1 MNHEY, CDR2 SMNVEV (reference sequence). The CDR3 is 15 residues long.

V gene TRBV7-6 combines with J gene TRBJ2-7; tentatively, D is TRBD1 or TRBD2 (5 bases each). Germline V lookup: CDR1 SGHVS, CDR2 FNYEAQ. This CDR3 has 15 residues. The ends were cut back, 2 bases at V and 4 bases at J, with 15 bases in the middle. The CDR3 is CASSLNRDAGYEQYF. The CDR3 region has the DNA TGTGCCAGCAGCTTAAATAGGGACGCCGGATACGAGCAGTACTTC.

The J gene is TRBJ2-6, the V gene TRBV6-4; D gene ambiguous. The CDR3 totals 15 residues. Germline-derived CDR1 and CDR2 are MRHNA and SNTAGT. Between the trimmed V and J ends, which lost 0 bases and 1 base, there was a span of 4 bases. CDR3 DNA sequence: TGTGCCAGCAGTGACTCGAAATCTGGGGCCAACGTCCTGACTTTC. Encoded protein: CASSDSKSGANVLTF.

This clonotype showed up just a few times. V is TRBV10-3 and J is TRBJ1-1; 9 bases map to TRBD1. The CDR3 runs 15 residues. Germline V lookup: CDR1 ENHRY, CDR2 SYGVKD. Trimming took 2 bases from V and 4 from J; bases not matched to a gene: 5. The CDR3 coding sequence is TGTGCCATCAGTGAGCGGGGACAGGGCGGCACTGAAGCTTTCTTT. As protein: CAISERGQGGTEAFF.

This clonotype was recorded at least ten times. The chain uses TRBV28 and TRBJ2-7; 10 positions agree with TRBD1. Germline CDR1 and CDR2: MDHEN and SYDVKM. The trim removed 5 bases at V and 2 bases at J, leaving 9 bases unmatched. The CDR3 sequence is 16 residues long. Here the CDR3 reads CASSGGRGTGAYEQYV. As DNA, the CDR3 is TGTGCCAGCAGTGGCGGTCGGGGGACAGGGGCCTACGAGCAGTACGTC.

This clonotype showed up many times. The chain carries TRBV3-1 and TRBJ2-3; D is possibly TRBD1 or TRBD2 (6 bases each). The CDR3 has 15 amino acids. The V and J ends lost 1 base and 6 bases respectively, with 14 bases between them. Germline V lookup: CDR1 LGHDT, CDR2 YNNKEL (reference sequence). The CDR3 protein is CASSQGTGARDTQYF. As DNA, the CDR3 is TGTGCCAGCAGCCAAGGAACGGGGGCGAGGGATACGCAGTATTTT.

The V call is TRBV3-1, the J call TRBJ1-2; possibly TRBD1 for D (6 bases). CDR3 length: 14 residues. Looked up from germline, CDR1 is LGHDT and CDR2 is YNNKEL (reference sequence). The V gene lost 3 bases and the J gene lost 2 bases, with 10 bases spanning the gap. In nucleotides, the CDR3 is TGTGCCAGCAGCCACCTGGACAGCAACTATGGCTACACCTTC. Amino acids: CASSHLDSNYGYTF.

This clonotype was seen repeatedly, ten times or more. The gene calls are TRBV7-2 and TRBJ2-7; 11 bases match TRBD2. Germline loops: CDR1 SGHTA, CDR2 FQGNSA. The CDR3 sequence is 18 residues long. V lost 2 bases and J lost 8; bases outside the gene matches: 17. The CDR3: CASSLTPGLAGVPGQQYF. The CDR3, as DNA: TGTGCCAGCAGCTTAACGCCTGGACTAGCGGGCGTCCCAGGGCAGCAGTACTTC.

This clonotype was counted only a few times. The V call is TRBV11-2, the J call TRBJ2-5, with TRBD2 matching 10 bases. Looked up from germline, CDR1 is SGHAT and CDR2 is FQNNGV. V gave up 5 bases and J gave up 2 bases; unmatched junction bases: 8. The length of the CDR3 is 16 residues. DNA of the CDR3: TGTGCCAGCAGCGTAGGACATAGCGGGGGGCAAGAGACCCAGTACTTC. Its protein is CASSVGHSGGQETQYF.

V gene TRBV18 combines with J gene TRBJ1-1; D is uncertain. The germline V and J ends were trimmed by 6 bases and 0 bases, with 14 bases remaining between them. CDR1 KGHSH and CDR2 LQKENI come from the germline V gene. The CDR3 is 15 residues long. CDR3 protein: CASSPVVLVNTEAFF. The DNA of the CDR3 is TGTGCCAGCTCCCCGGTTGTTTTAGTGAACACTGAAGCTTTCTTT. The whole variable domain, filled in from reference TRBV18 and TRBJ1-1, reads NAGVMQNPRHLVRRRGQEARLRCSPMKGHSHVYWYRQLPEEGLKFMVYLQKENIIDESGMPKERFSAEFPKEGPSILRIQQVVRGDSAAYFCASSPVVLVNTEAFFGQGTRLTVV.

This clonotype appeared many times. The chain couples TRBV5-1 to TRBJ2-3; possible D gene TRBD2, 6 bases. Germline V gene lookup returns CDR1 SGHRS and CDR2 YFSETQ. CDR3 length equals 15 residues. V lost 2 bases to trimming and J lost 0 bases, with 10 bases between them. CDR3 region: CASSFTGTSTDTQYF. In DNA form, the CDR3 reads TGCGCCAGCAGCTTCACCGGGACTAGCACAGATACGCAGTATTTT. The variable domain in full, completed from reference TRBV5-1 and TRBJ2-3, reads KAGVTQTPRYLIKTRGQQVTLSCSPISGHRSVSWYQQTPGQGLQFLFEYFSETQRNKGNFPGRFSGRQFSNSRSEMNVSTLELGDSALYLCASSFTGTSTDTQYFGPGTRLTVL.

This clonotype was seen at least ten times. V gene TRBV7-3 combines with J gene TRBJ2-3, with 13 bases lining up with TRBD2. The CDR3 length is 17 residues. CDR1 and CDR2 (germline): SGHTA, FQGTGA. With V trimmed by 5 bases and J by 2 bases, 7 bases remained unmatched. The CDR3 DNA reads as TGTGCCAGCAGCCTACGGACTAGCGGGGGCCCCACAGATACGCAGTATTTT. It specifies CASSLRTSGGPTDTQYF.

This clonotype was detected many times. The chain joins TRBV7-2 to TRBJ2-3; the D is unclear. The CDR3 runs to 15 residues. Germline-derived CDR1 and CDR2 are SGHTA and FQGNSA. Trimming removed 6 bases at V and 2 bases at J, with 15 bases between. The CDR3 sequence is CASSFFRANTDTQYF. The CDR3 DNA reads TGTGCCAGCAGTTTCTTCCGGGCCAACACAGATACGCAGTATTTT.

This clonotype was seen a handful of times. The rearrangement uses TRBV3-1 and TRBJ1-6; D not certain. The CDR3 covers 15 residues. Germline-derived CDR1 and CDR2 are LGHDT and YNNKEL (reference sequence). V lost 0 bases, J lost 9 bases, and 12 bases lay in between. The CDR3 coding sequence is TGTGCCAGCAGCCAAGACCCGGCGTTGGGTTCACCCCTCCACTTT. This gives the protein CASSQDPALGSPLHF. Combining the CDR3 with reference TRBV3-1 and TRBJ1-6 gives the whole variable domain DTAVSQTPKYLVTQMGNDKSIKCEQNLGHDTMYWYKQDSKKFLKIMFSYNNKELIINETVPNRFSPKSPDKAHLNLHINSLELGDSAVYFCASSQDPALGSPLHFGNGTRLTVT.

This clonotype was seen a few times. Its ends do not fully match the called genes, so a read error is possible. The chain carries TRBV7-9 and TRBJ2-1, with 11 positions matching TRBD2. Per germline, CDR1 SEHNR and CDR2 FQNEAQ (reference sequence). The CDR3 sequence is 15 residues long. The CDR3 region is CASSLAGGPGNEQFF. CDR3 DNA: TGTGCCAGCAGTTTAGCGGGGGGGCCGGGTAATGAGCAGTTCTTC.

In this sample, this clonotype turned up a few times. The chain couples TRBV3-1 to TRBJ1-1; TRBD1 agrees at 12 bases. The CDR3 contains 14 residues. Trimming removed 4 bases from V and 5 bases from J; junction bases left unmatched: 2. Germline-derived CDR1 and CDR2 are LGHDT and YNNKEL (reference sequence). The CDR3 DNA is TGTGCCAGCAGCCTGGGACAGGGGGCGACTGAAGCTTTCTTT. Translating it yields CASSLGQGATEAFF.

V and J are TRBV3-1 and TRBJ2-3, with TRBD2 as a possible D gene (5 bases). This CDR3 is built from 13 residues. V gave up 4 bases and J gave up 14 bases, with 19 bases separating them. Germline V lookup: CDR1 LGHDT, CDR2 YNNKEL (reference sequence). The CDR3 nucleotides read TGTGCCAGCAGCCGAACCGGGATCCCAGGCCGGTATTTT. It yields the protein CASSRTGIPGRYF.

This rearrangement joins TRBV3-1 to TRBJ2-3; the match to TRBD1 covers 7 bases. V lost 0 bases and J lost 3; bases outside the gene matches: 3. This CDR3 spans 15 amino acids. In germline, CDR1 is LGHDT, CDR2 YNNKEL (reference sequence). The chain's CDR3 is CASSQDQGVTDTQYF. CDR3 nucleotides: TGTGCCAGCAGCCAAGATCAGGGGGTGACAGATACGCAGTATTTT.

The chain recombines TRBV6-1 with TRBJ2-7, with 8 bases aligning to TRBD1. There are 16 residues in the CDR3. J lost 1 base, V lost 3 bases, and 8 bases had no gene match. Germline CDR1 MNHNS, CDR2 SASEGT. This CDR3 is CASSDSWTGWSYEQYV. DNA for the CDR3: TGTGCCAGCAGTGATTCCTGGACAGGGTGGTCCTACGAGCAGTACGTC.

The chain is built from TRBV4-1 and TRBJ2-3; TRBD2 matches at 9 bases. Trimming took 0 bases from V and 4 from J; bases not matched to a gene: 2. CDR1 is MGHRA, CDR2 YSYEKL, per germline. The CDR3 sequence is 15 residues long. The CDR3 here is CASSQESGGPDTQYF. CDR3 sequence (DNA): TGCGCCAGCAGCCAAGAAAGCGGGGGGCCAGATACGCAGTATTTT.

The V gene is TRBV7-6, the J gene TRBJ2-5; D gene uncertain. There are 13 residues in the CDR3. The ends were cut back, 3 bases at V and 1 base at J, with 6 bases in the middle. CDR1 and CDR2 from the germline V gene are SGHVS and FNYEAQ. The chain's CDR3 is CASSLTLQETQYF. CDR3 DNA sequence: TGTGCCAGCAGCTTGACACTCCAAGAGACCCAGTACTTC.

The genes are TRBV7-2 and TRBJ2-5; TRBD2 might be the D (6 bases). Trimming took off 5 bases at V and 6 bases at J, with 13 bases between the two ends. CDR1 is SGHTA, CDR2 FQGNSA, per germline. This CDR3 contains 13 residues. CDR3 sequence reads: CASSARGAQTQYF. As DNA, the CDR3 is TGTGCCAGCAGCGCGCGGGGCGCGCAGACCCAGTACTTC.